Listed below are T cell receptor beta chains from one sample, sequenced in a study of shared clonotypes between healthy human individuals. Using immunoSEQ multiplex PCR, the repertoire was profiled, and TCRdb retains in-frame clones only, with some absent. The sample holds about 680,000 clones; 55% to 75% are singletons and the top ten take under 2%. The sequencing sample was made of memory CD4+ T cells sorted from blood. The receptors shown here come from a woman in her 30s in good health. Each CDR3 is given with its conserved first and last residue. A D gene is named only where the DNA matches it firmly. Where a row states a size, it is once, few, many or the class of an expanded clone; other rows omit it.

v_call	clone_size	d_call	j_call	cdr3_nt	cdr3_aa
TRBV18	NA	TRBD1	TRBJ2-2	TGTGCCAGCTCACCACCGAATTCTAGGGGGCGAAGGTACGGGGAGCTGTTTTTT	CASSPPNSRGRRYGELFF
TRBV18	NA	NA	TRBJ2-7	TGTGCCAGCTCACCACCCGCATTTTCCTACGAGCAGTACTTC	CASSPPAFSYEQYF
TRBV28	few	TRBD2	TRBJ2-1	TGTGCCAGCAGCAAATCCCCACCATTCTCGGGACTAGCGGTACAGCAGTTCTTC	CASSKSPPFSGLAVQQFF
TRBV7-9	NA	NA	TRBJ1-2	TGTGCCAGCAGCTTAGGGGGGATAGGTGGCTACACCTTC	CASSLGGIGGYTF
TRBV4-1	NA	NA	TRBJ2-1	TGCGCCAGCAACCGGGACTGGACCTACAATGAGCAGTTCTTC	CASNRDWTYNEQFF
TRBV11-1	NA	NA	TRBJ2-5	TGTGCCAGCAGCCCCTGGGGAATGAAAGAGACCCAGTACTTC	CASSPWGMKETQYF
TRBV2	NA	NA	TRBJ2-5	TGTGCCAGCAGTAACACTAGAGCCCAAGAGACCCAGTACTTC	CASSNTRAQETQYF
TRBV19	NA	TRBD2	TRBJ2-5	TGTGCCAGTAGTATTAGCGGGAGAGGCGGAGAGACCCAGTACTTC	CASSISGRGGETQYF
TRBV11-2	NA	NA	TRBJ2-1	TGTGCCAGCAGCCCAACGGGACAATCCTTTCAAGGGCAGTTCTTC	CASSPTGQSFQGQFF
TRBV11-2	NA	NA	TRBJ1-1	TGTGCCAGCAGGCAAGGGACTTCGAACACTGAAGCTTTCTTT	CASRQGTSNTEAFF
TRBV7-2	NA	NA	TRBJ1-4	TGTGCCAGCAGCGGCAGGGCAACTAATGAAAAACTGTTTTTT	CASSGRATNEKLFF
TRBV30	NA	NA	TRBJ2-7	TGTGCCTGGAGTAAGAAAGTAACCTACGAGCAGTACTTC	CAWSKKVTYEQYF
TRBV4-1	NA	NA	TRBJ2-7	TGCGCCAGCAGCCAAGAGTCCACCAACTACGAGCAGTACTTC	CASSQESTNYEQYF
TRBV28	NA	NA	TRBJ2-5	TGTGCCAGCAGGGCGAGGGGGTTGGAGACCCAGTACTTC	CASRARGLETQYF
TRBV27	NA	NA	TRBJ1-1	TGTGCCAGTTTACAGGATCTGAACACTGAAGCTTTCTTT	CASLQDLNTEAFF
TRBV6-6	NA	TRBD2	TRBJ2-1	TGTGCCAGCAGTTACTCGAGTACGGGAGGGCCTAATGAGCAGTTCTTC	CASSYSSTGGPNEQFF
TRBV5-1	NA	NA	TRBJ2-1	TGCGCCAGCAGCTCCAGTTCCGGGGGTTACAATGAGCAGTTCTTC	CASSSSSGGYNEQFF
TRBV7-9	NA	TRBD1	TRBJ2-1	TGTGCCAGCAGCCCCGGGACAGGGGTAGGAGATGAGCAGTTCTTC	CASSPGTGVGDEQFF
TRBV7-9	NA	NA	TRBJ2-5	TGTGCCAGCAGCTTAGGGCAAGAGACCCAGTACTTC	CASSLGQETQYF
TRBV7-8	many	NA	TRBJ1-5	TGTGCCAGCAGCTTTCAAGGCAGGGGAAATCAGCCCCAGCATTTT	CASSFQGRGNQPQHF
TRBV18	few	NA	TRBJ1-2	TGTGCCAGCTCACCGGGGGACGGCTACACCTTC	CASSPGDGYTF
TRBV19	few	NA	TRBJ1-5	TGTGCCAGTAGTATAGCAAGGGGCGTGGGTCAGCCCCAGCATTTT	CASSIARGVGQPQHF
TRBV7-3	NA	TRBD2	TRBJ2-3	TGTGCCAGCAGCTCACAGCCGGGACTAGCGGGAGTGTTGGGGACAGATACGCAGTATTTT	CASSSQPGLAGVLGTDTQYF
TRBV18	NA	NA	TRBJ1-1	TGTGCCAGCTCACCAGAGGCAGGGATGAACACTGAAGCTTTCTTT	CASSPEAGMNTEAFF
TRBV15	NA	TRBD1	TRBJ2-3	TGTGCCACCAGCAGGGAAGACAGGGGTACGCAGTATTTT	CATSREDRGTQYF
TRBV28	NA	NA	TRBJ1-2	TGTGCCAGCAGTTTAAGGAGGACAGACTATGGCTACACCTTC	CASSLRRTDYGYTF
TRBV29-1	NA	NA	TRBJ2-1	TGCAGCGGGGGTAGCCCTGATTCCTACAATGAGCAGTTCTTC	CSGGSPDSYNEQFF
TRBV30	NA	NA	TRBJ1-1	TGTGCCTGGGGCCCCGGCCCGACGTTGGCTTTCTTT	CAWGPGPTLAFF
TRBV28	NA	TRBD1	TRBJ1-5	TGTGCCAGCAGTTTCAGAACAGGGGTTGATCAGCCCCAGCATTTT	CASSFRTGVDQPQHF
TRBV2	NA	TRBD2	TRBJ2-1	TGTGCCAGCAGTGAACGGCTAGCGGGAGGCAATGAGCAGTTCTTC	CASSERLAGGNEQFF
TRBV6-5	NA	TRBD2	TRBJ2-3	TGTGCCAGCACCGTCGGCGGGGGTTACACAGATACGCAGTATTTT	CASTVGGGYTDTQYF
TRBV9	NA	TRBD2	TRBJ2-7	TGTGCCAGCAGTTTGACGGGAGGGAGAGACGAGCAGTACTTC	CASSLTGGRDEQYF
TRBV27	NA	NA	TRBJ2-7	TGTGCCAGCAGTTTTATTAGCGGTTCAACCTACGAGCAGTACTTC	CASSFISGSTYEQYF
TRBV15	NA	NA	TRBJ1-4	TGTGCCACCAGCAGAGGGACCTTTAATGAAAAACTGTTTTTT	CATSRGTFNEKLFF
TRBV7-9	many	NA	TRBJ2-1	TGTGCCAGCAGAGAACGGAATGAGCAGTTCTTC	CASRERNEQFF
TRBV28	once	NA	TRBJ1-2	TGTGCCGCGACGGACAACAACTATGGCTACACCTTC	CAATDNNYGYTF
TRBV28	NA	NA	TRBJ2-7	TGTGCCAGCAGGGATGGGACACTGGATAGGTACGAGCAGTACTTC	CASRDGTLDRYEQYF
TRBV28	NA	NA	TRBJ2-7	TGTGCCAGCAGATTTAGCGGCTCCTACGAGCAGTACTTC	CASRFSGSYEQYF
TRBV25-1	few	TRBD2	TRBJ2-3	TGTGCCAGCAGTGAATATGGGCGGGAGACAGATACGCAGTATTTT	CASSEYGRETDTQYF
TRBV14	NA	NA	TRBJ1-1	TGTGCCAGCGGCTGGGGGAACACTGAAGCTTTCTTT	CASGWGNTEAFF
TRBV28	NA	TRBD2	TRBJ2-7	TGTGCCAGCAGCCCACCGGGACTGGGCGGGAGGTACGAGCAGTACTTC	CASSPPGLGGRYEQYF
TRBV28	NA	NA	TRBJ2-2	TGTGCCAGCCAAGACCATTCGAACACCGGGGAGCTGTTTTTT	CASQDHSNTGELFF
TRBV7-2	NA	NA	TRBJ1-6	TGTGCCAGCAGCTTAGTAGGGGGAAGCTCCTATAATTCACCCCTCCACTTT	CASSLVGGSSYNSPLHF
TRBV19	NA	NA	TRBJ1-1	TGTGCCAGTAGTATCCGCTTGAACACTGAGGCTTTCTTT	CASSIRLNTEAFF
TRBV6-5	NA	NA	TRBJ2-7	TGTGCCAGCAGATCTAGGGGTGAGCAGTACTTC	CASRSRGEQYF
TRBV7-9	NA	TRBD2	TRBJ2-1	TGTGCCAGCAGCTTTAGCGGGAATGAGCAGTTCTTC	CASSFSGNEQFF
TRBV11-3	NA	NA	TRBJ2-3	TGTGCCAGCAGCTTAACTAATGGTGATACGCAGTATTTT	CASSLTNGDTQYF
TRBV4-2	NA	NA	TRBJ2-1	TGTGCCAGCAGGGAGGGATCAGGGAGGTACAATGAGCAGTTCTTC	CASREGSGRYNEQFF
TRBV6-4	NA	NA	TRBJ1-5	TGTGCCAGCAGTGGGCCGACCCCCCATCAGCCCCAGCATTTT	CASSGPTPHQPQHF
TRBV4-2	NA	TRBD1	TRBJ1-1	TGTGCCAGCAGCCAGGCCGGGACAGGGAACACTGAAGCTTTCTTT	CASSQAGTGNTEAFF
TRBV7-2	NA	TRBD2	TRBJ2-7	TGTGCCAGCAGCTTAGCGGGTAGCGGGATCTACGAGCAGTACTTC	CASSLAGSGIYEQYF
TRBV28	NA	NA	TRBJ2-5	TGTGCCAGCAGTTTATTGGGCCCAAAAGAGACCCAGTACTTC	CASSLLGPKETQYF
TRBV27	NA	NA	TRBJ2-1	TGTGCCAGCAGTTTATCGTCACTAGTCGATGAGCAGTTCTTC	CASSLSSLVDEQFF
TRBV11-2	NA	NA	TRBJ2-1	TGTGCCAGCAGCCCAATGGGCACCCAGAACAATGAGCAGTTCTTC	CASSPMGTQNNEQFF
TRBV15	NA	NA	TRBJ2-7	TGTGCCACCAGCAGAGGAGGGTACGAGCAGTACTTC	CATSRGGYEQYF
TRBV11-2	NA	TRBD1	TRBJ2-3	TGTGCCAGCAGCCTTGGACAGGGAACTAGCACAGATACGCAGTATTTT	CASSLGQGTSTDTQYF
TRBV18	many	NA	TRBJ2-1	TGTGCCAGCTCAGCCCGTAGCGGTAGCTACAATGAGCAGTTCTTC	CASSARSGSYNEQFF
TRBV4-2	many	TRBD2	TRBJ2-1	TGTGCCAGCAGCCAAGATGCAGCGGGAGCCTACAATGAGCAGTTCTTC	CASSQDAAGAYNEQFF